The rows below give T cell receptor beta chains drawn from one sample of a study of CD8 T cells in ankylosing spondylitis. TCRdb redid the calling of the 5' RACE reads with MiXCR, one entry per CDR3 protein. This sample carries over 700,000 distinct CDR3 sequences, around 17% of them seen once, and the ten largest clones take about 19%. Sequencing was performed on blood, either unsorted or a sorted T cell fraction (not recorded which). These receptors were collected from a male donor with ankylosing spondylitis. Both conserved end residues are trimmed from each CDR3. D genes are given only for firm matches.

j_call d_call v_call cdr3_aa
TRBJ2-2 - TRBV20-1 SARDLGMGTGELF
TRBJ2-5 TRBD2 TRBV3-1 ASSQLAGGTQY
TRBJ1-2 - TRBV9 ASSVATSNPARGAYGYT
TRBJ2-1 - TRBV7-9 ASSAKTSRYEQF
TRBJ2-2 - TRBV7-3 ASSSGLVTGELF
TRBJ2-2 TRBD2 TRBV3-1 ASSQGLAGGELF
TRBJ2-3 TRBD2 TRBV7-2 ASSLGSWTSGPEAGTDTQY
TRBJ2-2 - TRBV7-9 ASSFVRVLSGELF
TRBJ2-7 - TRBV29-1 SVVMALRTYEQY
TRBJ1-2 - TRBV7-9 ASSLVRDGYT
TRBJ1-1 - TRBV6-2/TRBV6-3 ASSPTGTHTEAF
TRBJ2-7 TRBD1 TRBV27 ASSLGTGTGKGEQY
TRBJ2-2 - TRBV28 ASSFLGTGELF
TRBJ2-5 - TRBV19 ASSSPGRSQETQY
TRBJ2-5 TRBD2 TRBV5-6 ASSFSGSRETQY
TRBJ2-7 TRBD2 TRBV27 ASSPGAGVSEQY
TRBJ2-2 TRBD2 TRBV15 ATSGRAPGELF
TRBJ2-1 TRBD2 TRBV5-6 ASSFLTSGAHNEQF
TRBJ1-1 TRBD1 TRBV5-6 ASSFRTGTLNTEAF
TRBJ2-1 TRBD1 TRBV12-3/TRBV12-4 ASTAGTGFHEQF
TRBJ1-5 TRBD1 TRBV6-4 ASSEGSIRTGVGQPQH
TRBJ1-2 - TRBV12-3/TRBV12-4 ASSLGSSYGYT
TRBJ2-2 - TRBV27 ASSPATAGELF
TRBJ2-2 TRBD2 TRBV20-1 SAGISGGTGELF
TRBJ2-7 - TRBV12-3/TRBV12-4 ASSPKGVTYEQY
TRBJ1-6 TRBD1 TRBV20-1 SAGGQGGHNSPLH
TRBJ2-3 - TRBV5-1 ASSLASTPRTGDTQY
TRBJ2-1 TRBD1 TRBV12-3/TRBV12-4 ASSFRSQGYAF
TRBJ1-5 - TRBV7-2 ASSGQSYSNQPQH
TRBJ2-1 - TRBV4-3 ASSQVGDVAYNEQF
TRBJ2-1 TRBD2 TRBV3-1 ASSQLAGEGREQF
TRBJ1-1 - TRBV6-2/TRBV6-3 ASSYPGQNTEAF
TRBJ2-1 - TRBV24-1 ATSDLRGRGNEQF
TRBJ1-1 - TRBV28 ASSWPGGEAF
TRBJ1-2 - TRBV25-1 ASSESGTGPYGYT
TRBJ2-4 - TRBV5-1 ASSLGDAGNIQY
TRBJ2-1 TRBD2 TRBV6-2/TRBV6-3 ASKGLAGRSEF
TRBJ2-7 - TRBV10-3 AISEFPRSSYEQY
TRBJ2-7 - TRBV20-1 SASGGIEQY
TRBJ2-1 - TRBV7-2 ASSSGVSEQF
TRBJ2-1 - TRBV6-4 ASSKDAYNEQF
TRBJ1-2 TRBD1 TRBV28 ASSIRRQGNYGYT